A single sample is the source of the 7 T cell receptor beta chains below, sequenced in a study of shared clonotypes between healthy human individuals. The data were produced by immunoSEQ multiplex PCR, yet TCRdb's version contains in-frame clones alone and is incomplete. Here the sample spans about 530,000 clones, 96% being singletons. The sample was naive CD4+ T cells sorted from blood. Sample subset: CD45RA+ positively selected. These receptor sequences come from a woman aged 25 to 39 in good health.

The rearrangement links TRBV28 to TRBJ1-2, with D perhaps matching TRBD1 (5 bases). The V gene's germline CDR1 is MDHEN and CDR2 SYDVKM. The V end lost 2 bases, the J end lost 4 bases, and 14 bases lay between the germline ends. This CDR3 spans 15 amino acids. The CDR3: CASSLETWGSYGYTF. The CDR3 DNA sequence: TGTGCCAGCAGTTTAGAGACGTGGGGGAGCTATGGCTACACCTTC.

The J gene is TRBJ2-1, the V gene TRBV27; 11 nucleotides align to TRBD2. CDR3 size: 16 residues. J was trimmed by 4 bases and V by 4 bases; bases with no gene match: 6. The germline V gene encodes CDR1 MNHEY and CDR2 SMNVEV (reference sequence). The CDR3 nucleotides read TGTGCCAGCAGTTCCTGGGGGACTAGCGGATACAATGAGCAGTTCTTC. Translating gives CASSSWGTSGYNEQFF.

V gene TRBV11-2 combines with J gene TRBJ2-7, with 13 bases identical to TRBD2. From germline, CDR1 is SGHAT and CDR2 FQNNGV. The CDR3 contains 16 residues. Trimming took 5 bases from V and 3 from J; bases not matched to a gene: 7. CDR3 loop: CASSLSGTSGVYEQYF. The CDR3 DNA reads as TGTGCCAGCAGCCTATCCGGGACTAGCGGGGTCTACGAGCAGTACTTC.

This chain links TRBV28 with TRBJ1-2, with D perhaps matching TRBD1 (5 bases). CDR1 is MDHEN, CDR2 SYDVKM, per germline. This CDR3 spans 15 amino acids. Trimming removed 7 bases at V and 4 bases at J, with 19 bases between. CDR3 in amino acids: CASTWRGRKGYGYTF. The CDR3 DNA follows: TGTGCCAGCACCTGGCGGGGGAGAAAGGGCTATGGCTACACCTTC.

In its sample, this clone was seen a few times. The rearrangement uses TRBV28 and TRBJ2-7, with D uncertain. The CDR3 sequence is 13 residues long. The germline V and J ends were trimmed by 4 bases and 3 bases, with 10 bases remaining between them. Germline-derived CDR1 and CDR2 are MDHEN and SYDVKM. The CDR3 loop is CASSWDWNYEQYF. In nucleotides, the CDR3 is TGTGCCAGCAGTTGGGATTGGAACTACGAGCAGTACTTC.

The V and J genes are TRBV11-2 and TRBJ2-5; the D gene could be TRBD1 or TRBD2 (5 bases each). CDR1 and CDR2 (germline): SGHAT, FQNNGV. The V and J ends lost 5 bases and 0 bases respectively, with 10 bases between them. CDR3 size: 14 residues. Here the CDR3 reads CASSRGTYQETQYF. Written as DNA, the CDR3 is TGTGCCAGCAGCCGAGGGACGTACCAAGAGACCCAGTACTTC.

This chain uses TRBV5-1 with TRBJ2-1; D remains unclear. CDR1 and CDR2 from the germline V gene are SGHRS and YFSETQ. The CDR3 is 20 residues long. Trimming stripped 0 bases from V and 2 bases from J, with 24 bases between. CDR3 protein: CASSLADRRTLRSPYNEQFF. Here the CDR3 DNA reads TGCGCCAGCAGCTTGGCCGATCGCCGAACCCTACGTAGCCCCTACAATGAGCAGTTCTTC.